This entry concerns a single T cell receptor (beta chain). These data belong to a study of blood T cells in healthy people across ages. A second roughly 6 to 11 cycle PCR used barcoded and J-beta primers. TCRdb redid the calling of the 5' RACE reads with MiXCR, one entry per CDR3 protein. Of roughly 1,100,000 distinct CDR3 sequences in the sample, approximately 25% were seen once. Each donor supplied 7.5 to 10 milliliters of peripheral blood. Germline assignment: CDR1 SGHVS and CDR2 FQNEAQ. Trimming took 2 bases from V and 0 from J, leaving 13 bases between them. CDR3 length equals 16 residues. These records were also assigned to another study, of T cells of mothers and their children.

The rearrangement joins TRBV7-8 to TRBJ1-1; D may be TRBD1 (6 bases). The clonotype originates from a girl aged 2 to 10 in good health. The source material was blood. CDR3 sequence: CASSLLTGTMNTEAFF. CDR3 DNA: TGTGCCAGCAGCTTATTGACAGGAACGATGAACACTGAAGCTTTCTTT.